This T cell receptor beta chain was retrieved from a study of blood T cells in healthy people across ages. Study-wide context: Capture via template switching afforded approximately one barcoded beta molecule per two T cells. Study observations and caveats: Diversity estimates drawn from one million T cells were deemed underestimates. Naive T cell percentage strongly correlated with TCR beta diversity.

Next came a second PCR, run for about 7 to 12 cycles, which used a sample-barcoded 5' primer along with a J-beta primer mix. Every cDNA was tagged by a template-switch adaptor with 12 random nucleotides. MiXCR was run by TCRdb on the 5' RACE reads, yielding one entry per CDR3 protein. Of 850,000 to 1,000,000 distinct CDR3 sequences in the sample, around 49% were seen once. V was pared by 6 bases and J by 9 bases, with 7 bases of the junction left unmatched. The V gene's germline CDR1 is SGHNT and CDR2 YENEEA. The CDR3 is 15 residues long. This clonotype was picked up a small number of times. Antigen specificity is unknown.

This TCR was recovered from a young man in good health. The chain uses TRBV11-3 and TRBJ2-1; 14 bases are a match to TRBD2. The sequenced sample consisted of blood. The CDR3 here is CASRQGLAGVFEQFF. Here the CDR3 DNA reads TGTGCCAGCAGGCAGGGACTAGCGGGGGTGTTTGAGCAGTTCTTC.